The 10 T cell receptor beta chains below were found in one sample sequenced in a study of blood T cell repertoires in COVID-19. Repertoires were generated with immunoSEQ multiplex PCR, while TCRdb's copy carries only in-frame clones and drops some. The table has approximately 93,000 clones, approximately 86% seen once. Sequences were obtained from peripheral blood. These receptors were taken from a man aged 45-60 years with COVID-19, enrolled during active disease.

The chain recombines TRBV5-3 with TRBJ2-1, with 7 positions matching TRBD2. TRBV5-3 is recorded as an ORF, its role being uncertain. The CDR3 totals 16 residues. The J segment lost 3 bases and the V segment lost 0 bases, leaving 6 bases of the junction unmatched. DNA for the CDR3: TGTGCCAGAAGCTTGGCAACTAGCGATCTCTACAATGAGCAGTTCTTC. It yields the protein CARSLATSDLYNEQFF.

The chain is built from TRBV6-5 and TRBJ1-1; D might be TRBD1 (6 bases). Germline loops: CDR1 MNHEY, CDR2 SVGAGI. Trimming removed 6 bases at V and 1 base at J, with 12 bases between. CDR3 length: 14 residues. CDR3 DNA: TGTGCCAGCAGCCTAACAGGGACGAACACTGAAGCTTTCTTT. It translates to CASSLTGTNTEAFF.

V and J are TRBV28 and TRBJ1-5; D is unclear. V was shortened by 2 bases and J by 0 bases, with 11 bases between the two germline ends. The germline CDR1 and CDR2 sequences are MDHEN and SYDVKM. The CDR3 consists of 16 residues. The CDR3 DNA reads TGTGCCAGCAGTTTACGAACATGGCTTAGCAATCAGCCCCAGCATTTT. It specifies CASSLRTWLSNQPQHF.

CDR3 sequence reads: CASGRGDTGELFF. As DNA, the CDR3 is TGTGCCAGCGGCAGGGGGGACACCGGGGAGCTGTTTTTT. J is TRBJ2-2 and V is TRBV11-3, with D possibly matching TRBD1 (7 bases). CDR3 length: 13 residues. CDR1 is SGHNT, CDR2 YENEEA, per germline. Trimming took 8 bases from V and 3 from J, leaving 10 bases between them.

The chain combines TRBV7-2 with TRBJ2-1; TRBD2 aligns across 7 bases. Unmatched junction bases numbered 6, after V lost 2 bases and J lost 5 bases. Germline CDR1 reads SGHTA; CDR2 reads FQGNSA. The CDR3 runs to 15 residues. CDR3 region: CASSLIGGGNNEQFF. CDR3 DNA sequence: TGTGCCAGCAGCTTAATTGGCGGGGGAAACAATGAGCAGTTCTTC.

This CDR3 is CAGKRGGNTGELFF. As DNA, the CDR3 is TGTGCCGGCAAAAGGGGCGGCAACACCGGGGAGCTGTTTTTT. The genes are TRBV7-9 and TRBJ2-2, with a tentative D call TRBD1 (5 bases). The CDR3 is 14 residues long. CDR1 is SEHNR and CDR2 is FQNEAQ in the germline V gene (reference sequence). The germline V and J ends were trimmed by 11 bases and 2 bases, with 15 bases remaining between them.

The chain combines TRBV5-5 with TRBJ1-4; 8 bases fit TRBD1. Germline CDR1 and CDR2: SGHKS and YYEKEE (reference sequence). V lost 4 bases to trimming and J lost 10 bases; unmatched junction nucleotides: 12. CDR3 length: 15 amino acids. The CDR3 region has the DNA TGTGCCAGCAGCCCGCGACAGGGGTTGCAGGGAAAACTGTTTTTT. This encodes CASSPRQGLQGKLFF.

The chain recombines TRBV7-9 with TRBJ2-3, with 10 nucleotides matching TRBD2. Germline CDR1 reads SEHNR; CDR2 reads FQNEAQ (reference sequence). CDR3 length: 15 amino acids. V dropped 1 base and J dropped 3; count of bases not matched to a gene: 1. As DNA, the CDR3 is TGTGCCAGCAGCTTAGTAGCGGGGGGTACAGATACGCAGTATTTT. It specifies CASSLVAGGTDTQYF.

The rearrangement links TRBV3-1 (or the pseudogene TRBV3-2) to TRBJ2-3; D remains unclear. CDR3 length equals 14 residues. Trimming took off 0 bases at V and 4 bases at J, with 8 bases between the two ends. Germline-derived CDR1 and CDR2 are LGHDT and YNNKEL (reference sequence). Here the CDR3 reads CASSQDARADTQYF. CDR3 bases: TGTGCCAGCAGCCAAGACGCCCGGGCAGATACGCAGTATTTT.

The chain recombines TRBV27 with TRBJ1-5, with a tentative D call TRBD1 (5 bases). The CDR3 runs to 15 residues. V shed 4 bases and J shed 0 bases, with 10 bases lying between them. Germline V gives CDR1 MNHEY, CDR2 SMNVEV (reference sequence). The CDR3 loop is CASSWSGDSNQPQHF. The CDR3, as DNA: TGTGCCAGCAGTTGGTCGGGGGATAGCAATCAGCCCCAGCATTTT.